This passage covers 20 T cell receptor beta chains from one sample sequenced in a study of cytomegalovirus exposure and HLA in healthy donors. Vbeta (60) and Jbeta (13) primers were used in the PCR. Here immunoSEQ multiplex PCR was the method, and the copy in TCRdb shows in-frame clones only, minus some. The sample includes 130,000 or so clones, 88% of them seen just once. The sequencing input was PBMCs. The origin of the receptors is a woman aged 40 to 49 in good health and CMV-seronegative.

The rearrangement links TRBV4-1 to TRBJ2-1; 7 positions agree with TRBD2. Germline V gene data show CDR1 as MGHRA and CDR2 as YSYEKL. The CDR3 totals 12 residues. With 0 bases clipped from V and 14 bases from J, the junction kept 4 bases outside the gene matches. The CDR3 DNA follows: TGCGCCAGCAGCCAAGATGGCGGGAGTGAGTTCTTC. Protein product: CASSQDGGSEFF.

The rearrangement joins TRBV18 to TRBJ1-2; D is undetermined. V lost 2 bases, J lost 6 bases, and 10 bases lay in between. In germline, CDR1 is KGHSH, CDR2 LQKENI. This CDR3 contains 13 residues. The CDR3 DNA follows: TGTGCCAGCTCACCAATTCCCCGGGATGGCTACACCTTC. Protein product: CASSPIPRDGYTF.

This chain connects TRBV27 to TRBJ1-2; TRBD1 agrees at 8 bases. J was trimmed by 4 bases and V by 7 bases; bases with no gene match: 11. Germline V gives CDR1 MNHEY, CDR2 SMNVEV (reference sequence). This CDR3 contains 15 residues. CDR3 in amino acids: CASTQGAGGLYGYTF. The CDR3 region has the DNA TGTGCCAGCACCCAGGGGGCAGGGGGCCTCTATGGCTACACCTTC.

The gene calls are TRBV28 and TRBJ2-2; perhaps TRBD1 as D (6 bases). From germline, CDR1 is MDHEN and CDR2 SYDVKM. V was pared by 5 bases and J by 0 bases, with 13 bases between. The CDR3 is 16 residues long. The chain's CDR3 is CASSQYRASNTGELFF. The CDR3 DNA is TGTGCCAGCAGTCAGTACAGGGCGTCGAACACCGGGGAGCTGTTTTTT.

Note on this clone: An end of the junction does not agree with germline; a read error may underlie this. The rearrangement joins TRBV6-1 to TRBJ2-5; unclear D gene. The DNA end favors TRBJ2-7, so the J call may be wrong. Per the germline V gene, CDR1 is MNHNS and CDR2 is SASEGT. CDR3 size: 14 residues. CDR3 sequence (DNA): TGTGCCAGCAGTGAATACCCTTACTCCCACGAGCAGTACTTC. Residues: CASSEYPYSHEQYF.

CDR3: CASSFRDAGKNIQYF. The CDR3 nucleotides read TGTGCCAGTAGTTTTAGAGACGCGGGCAAAAACATTCAGTACTTC. The chain links TRBV19 to TRBJ2-4; TRBD2 might be the D (5 bases). CDR1 LNHDA and CDR2 SQIVND come from the germline V gene (reference sequence). The ends were cut back, 5 bases at V and 3 bases at J, with 14 bases in the middle. The CDR3 spans 15 residues.

V gene TRBV5-1 combines with J gene TRBJ2-3; D not certain. The CDR3 runs to 15 residues. Germline V gene lookup returns CDR1 SGHRS and CDR2 YFSETQ. Trimming took off 0 bases at V and 0 bases at J, with 8 bases between the two ends. This CDR3 is CASSLDPLSTDTQYF. DNA of the CDR3: TGCGCCAGCAGCTTGGATCCACTAAGCACAGATACGCAGTATTTT.

The rearrangement joins TRBV7-8 to TRBJ2-1; TRBD2 matches 13 bases. V gave up 5 bases and J gave up 13 bases; unmatched junction bases: 5. This CDR3 comprises 13 residues. Germline V gene data show CDR1 as SGHVS and CDR2 as FQNEAQ. The CDR3: CASSATGLAGQFF. The CDR3 region has the DNA TGTGCCAGCAGCGCAACGGGACTAGCGGGACAGTTCTTC.

The rearrangement uses TRBV30 and TRBJ1-2; the D gene is possibly TRBD1 (6 bases). V was clipped by 3 bases and J by 0 bases, with 17 bases between them. The germline gives CDR1 GTSNPN, CDR2 SVGIG (reference sequence). This CDR3 has 16 residues. CDR3 coding DNA: TGTGCCTGGAGGGGGGGGCTTACAGGTGCTAACTATGGCTACACCTTC. Protein: CAWRGGLTGANYGYTF. The full variable domain, in which reference TRBV30 and TRBJ1-2 provide the parts outside the CDR3, is SQTIHQWPATLVQPVGSPLSLECTVEGTSNPNLYWYRQAAGRGLQLLFYSVGIGQISSEVPQNLSASRPQDRQFILSSKKLLLSDSGFYLCAWRGGLTGANYGYTFGSGTRLTVV.

This chain uses TRBV28 with TRBJ2-3, with D maybe TRBD2 (5 bases). V was trimmed by 7 bases and J by 3 bases, leaving 8 bases between them. This CDR3 is 12 amino acids long. Per germline, CDR1 MDHEN and CDR2 SYDVKM. The chain's CDR3 is CASNAGTDTQYF. The CDR3 coding sequence is TGTGCCAGCAACGCGGGTACAGATACGCAGTATTTT.

The chain links TRBV7-9 to TRBJ2-1; D is unclear. This CDR3 region has 12 residues. Per germline, CDR1 SEHNR and CDR2 FQNEAQ (reference sequence). The V and J ends lost 1 base and 6 bases respectively, with 4 bases between them. The DNA of the CDR3 is TGTGCCAGCAGCTTAGACGGCAATGAGCAGTTCTTC. Translated: CASSLDGNEQFF.

This sequence joins TRBV6-6 and TRBJ2-7, with D possibly TRBD2 on 6 matching bases. This CDR3 is built from 16 residues. The V and J ends lost 10 bases and 0 bases respectively, with 22 bases between them. CDR1 is MNHNY, CDR2 SVGAGI, per germline (reference sequence). DNA of the CDR3: TGTGCCATCAGGATTGGGGGAGGCCTAACCTCCTACGAGCAGTACTTC. This translates into CAIRIGGGLTSYEQYF.

The chain joins TRBV5-4 to TRBJ2-7; possibly TRBD1 for D (6 bases). Trimming pared 2 bases from V and 0 bases from J, leaving 9 bases between. Germline V CDR1 and CDR2: SGHNT, YYREEE (reference sequence). This CDR3 has 14 amino acids. CDR3 bases: TGTGCCAGCAGCTTAGGGGGTGGCTCCTACGAGCAGTACTTC. Its translation: CASSLGGGSYEQYF.

This rearrangement joins TRBV9 to TRBJ2-1, with 7 bases matching TRBD2. The CDR3 runs to 16 residues. Germline V gene sequence: CDR1 SGDLS, CDR2 YYNGEE. V was pared by 3 bases and J by 3 bases, with 9 bases of the junction left unmatched. CDR3 loop: CASSGSERDHYNEQFF. The CDR3 DNA reads as TGTGCCAGCAGCGGATCAGAGCGGGATCACTACAATGAGCAGTTCTTC.

Comments on this clone: One junction end does not reproduce the germline sequence, and a read error may be involved. The chain combines TRBV5-1 with TRBJ1-5, with D hard to call. The germline V gene encodes CDR1 SGHRS and CDR2 YFSETQ. This CDR3 contains 14 residues. CDR3 amino acids: CASSFVGSNQPQHF. The CDR3 nucleotides read TGTGCCAGCAGCTTCGTCGGGAGCAATCAGCCCCAGCATTTT.

This chain uses TRBV27 with TRBJ1-3, with unresolved D. The CDR3 extends over 15 amino acids. CDR1 MNHEY and CDR2 SMNVEV come from the germline V gene (reference sequence). V was cut by 7 bases and J by 0 bases, with 13 bases left in between. CDR3 nucleotides: TGTGCCAGCAAGAATTTTGGCAGCTCTGGAAACACCATATATTTT. Translated: CASKNFGSSGNTIYF.

This chain connects TRBV19 to TRBJ2-1; 10 bases map to TRBD2. The V gene end was trimmed by 5 bases and the J gene end by 3 bases; junction bases not matched to a gene: 4. Per germline, CDR1 LNHDA and CDR2 SQIVND (reference sequence). This CDR3 has 15 residues. CDR3 loop: CASSGTSGVYNEQFF. The CDR3 DNA reads TGTGCCAGTAGTGGCACTAGCGGGGTCTACAATGAGCAGTTCTTC. Full variable domain (rest looked up from reference TRBV19 and TRBJ2-1): DGGITQSPKYLFRKEGQNVTLSCEQNLNHDAMYWYRQDPGQGLRLIYYSQIVNDFQKGDIAEGYSVSREKKESFPLTVTSAQKNPTAFYLCASSGTSGVYNEQFFGPGTRLTVL.

The chain employs TRBV5-1 and TRBJ2-1; 7 bases match TRBD2. The germline gives CDR1 SGHRS, CDR2 YFSETQ. The CDR3 loop spans 14 amino acids. The junction had 2 bases not matched to a gene; V was cut back by 0 bases and J by 5 bases. CDR3 region: CASSLASGNNEQFF. In DNA form, the CDR3 reads TGCGCCAGCAGCTTGGCTAGCGGAAACAATGAGCAGTTCTTC.

The chain has TRBV5-1 and TRBJ1-1; a possible D gene is TRBD1 (5 bases). The length of the CDR3 is 14 residues. V shed 5 bases and J shed 1 base, with 12 bases lying between them. The V gene's germline CDR1 is SGHRS and CDR2 YFSETQ. CDR3 coding DNA: TGCGCCAGCAGAGTGGTCGGGGGGAACACTGAAGCTTTCTTT. Residues: CASRVVGGNTEAFF.

Details on this clone: At one end the junction does not follow the germline gene, possibly because of a read error. The rearrangement links TRBV7-9 to TRBJ2-5; perhaps TRBD2 as D (6 bases). This CDR3 spans 14 amino acids. The germline V gene encodes CDR1 SEHNR and CDR2 FQNEAQ (reference sequence). The CDR3 region is CSSSLTRGEGTQYF. The CDR3 DNA reads TGTTCCAGCAGCTTGACTAGAGGAGAGGGGACCCAGTACTTC.